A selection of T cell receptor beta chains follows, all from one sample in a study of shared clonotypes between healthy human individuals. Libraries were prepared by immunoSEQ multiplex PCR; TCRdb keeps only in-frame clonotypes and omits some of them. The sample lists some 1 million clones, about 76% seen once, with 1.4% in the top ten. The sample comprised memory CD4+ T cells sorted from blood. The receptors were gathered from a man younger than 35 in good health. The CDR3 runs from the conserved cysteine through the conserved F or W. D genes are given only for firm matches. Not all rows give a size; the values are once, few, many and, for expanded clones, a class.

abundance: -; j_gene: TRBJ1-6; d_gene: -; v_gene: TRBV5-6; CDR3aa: CASSLEAGSSYNSPLHF; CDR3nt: TGTGCCAGCAGCTTGGAGGCGGGAAGCTCCTATAATTCACCCCTCCACTTT
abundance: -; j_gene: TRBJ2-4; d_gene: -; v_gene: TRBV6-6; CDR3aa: CASSTQNLAKNIQYF; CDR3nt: TGTGCCAGCAGTACCCAGAATTTAGCCAAAAACATTCAGTACTTC
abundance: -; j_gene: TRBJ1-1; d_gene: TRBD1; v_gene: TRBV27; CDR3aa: CASGFHYRGSEAFF; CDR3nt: TGTGCCAGCGGATTCCACTACAGGGGATCTGAAGCTTTCTTT
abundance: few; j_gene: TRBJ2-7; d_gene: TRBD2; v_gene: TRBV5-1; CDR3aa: CASSSMAGGQYEQYF; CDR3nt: TGCGCCAGCAGCAGCATGGCGGGGGGGCAGTACGAGCAGTACTTC
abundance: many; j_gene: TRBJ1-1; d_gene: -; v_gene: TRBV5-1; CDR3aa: CASSAGWGFDTEAFF; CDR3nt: TGCGCCAGCAGCGCAGGATGGGGCTTCGACACTGAAGCTTTCTTT
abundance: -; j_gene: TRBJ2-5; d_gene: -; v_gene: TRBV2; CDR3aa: CASSSSSVQETQYF; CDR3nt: TGTGCCAGCAGCTCGTCTAGCGTCCAAGAGACCCAGTACTTC
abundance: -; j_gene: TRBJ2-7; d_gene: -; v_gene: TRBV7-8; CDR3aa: CASSLPAGRQYF; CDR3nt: TGTGCCAGCAGCTTACCAGCCGGGCGGCAGTACTTC
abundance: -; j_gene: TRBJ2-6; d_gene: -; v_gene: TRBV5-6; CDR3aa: CASSFKASGANVLTF; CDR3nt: TGTGCCAGCAGCTTCAAAGCCTCTGGGGCCAACGTCCTGACTTTC
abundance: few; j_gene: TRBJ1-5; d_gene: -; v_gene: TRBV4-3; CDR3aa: CASSDRRNQPQHF; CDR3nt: TGCGCCAGCAGTGACAGACGCAATCAGCCCCAGCATTTT
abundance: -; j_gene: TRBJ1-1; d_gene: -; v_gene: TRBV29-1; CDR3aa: CSVENPGENTEAFF; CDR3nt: TGCAGCGTTGAAAATCCGGGAGAGAACACTGAAGCTTTCTTT
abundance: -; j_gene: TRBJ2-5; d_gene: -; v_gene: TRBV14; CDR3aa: CASSQVEPDWIQETQYF; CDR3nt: TGTGCCAGCAGCCAAGTCGAGCCGGACTGGATACAAGAGACCCAGTACTTC
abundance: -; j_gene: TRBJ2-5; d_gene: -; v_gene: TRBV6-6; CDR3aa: CASSKNSGETQYF; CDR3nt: TGTGCCAGCAGTAAGAACTCGGGGGAGACCCAGTACTTC
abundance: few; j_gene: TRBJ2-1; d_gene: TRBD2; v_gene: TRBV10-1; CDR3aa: CASSGTGTSGGNEQFF; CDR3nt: TGCGCCAGCAGTGGGACCGGGACTAGCGGGGGTAATGAGCAGTTCTTC
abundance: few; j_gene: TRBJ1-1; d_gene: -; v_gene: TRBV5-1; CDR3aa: CASSLSGTEAFF; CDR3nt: TGCGCCAGCAGCTTAAGCGGCACTGAAGCTTTCTTT
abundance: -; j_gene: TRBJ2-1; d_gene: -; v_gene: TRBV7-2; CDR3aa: CASSFEVGGAFYNEQFF; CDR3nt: TGTGCCAGCAGCTTCGAGGTAGGCGGGGCTTTCTACAATGAGCAGTTCTTC